Sequencing of this T cell receptor beta chain was carried out in a study of response to subunit inactivated influenza vaccine. Germline CDR1 SQVTM, CDR2 ANQGSEA. CDR3 length: 14 amino acids. The ends lost 3 bases at V and 3 bases at J; junction bases unmatched: 5. TCRdb processed the RT-PCR reads anew with MiXCR; each CDR3 protein has one entry. This repertoire shows 750,000 to 850,000 distinct CDR3 sequences, approximately 17% found once; its top ten account for approximately 10%. The specimen comprised PBMCs from blood, sampled 4 to 6 days after vaccination. The chain carries TRBV29-1 and TRBJ2-3, with 8 bases matching TRBD2. The sequence was obtained from a man aged 50-60 years who received an inactivated influenza vaccine. The CDR3 sequence: CSVDDGRATDTQYF. CDR3 sequence (DNA): TGCAGCGTTGACGACGGGAGGGCTACAGATACGCAGTATTTT.